The 25 T cell receptor beta chains below all came from one sample that was sequenced in a study of regulatory T cells in long-lasting Graves disease. Through Arm-PCR of CDR3 regions and iRepertoire HTBI primers, TCR beta libraries were built. A single record per CDR3 protein comes from TCRdb applying MiXCR to the multiplex PCR reads. Among hundreds of thousands of distinct CDR3 sequences, roughly 15% were seen once, and the ten largest hold about 18%. Time point of the sample: newly diagnosed GD, antithyroid drugs for less than 3 months. The TCR library was made from RNA that had been extracted from PBMCs in TRIzol. The sample was also linked to a second study, of T cells in Graves' hyperthyroidism and ophthalmopathy.

Material: peripheral blood mononuclear cells (PBMCs), obtained at new diagnosis, from a patient treated with antithyroid drugs. Every receptor here comes from a woman aged 30 to 39 with Graves disease.

This clonotype has at least ten counts. The chain is built from TRBV28 and TRBJ2-2, with 9 bases identical to TRBD2. After removal of 6 bases from V and 7 bases from J, the junction contained 12 bases not matched to a gene. The CDR3 has 16 amino acids. CDR1 and CDR2 (germline): MDHEN, SYDVKM. CDR3: CASSHGAGGPDGELFF. The CDR3 DNA is TGTGCCAGCAGCCACGGGGCGGGAGGGCCGGACGGGGAGCTGTTTTTT.

In this sample, this clonotype turned up many times. The CDR3 reads CSAREIYRAREKLFF. The CDR3 region has the DNA TGCAGTGCTAGAGAGATATACAGGGCTCGCGAAAAACTGTTTTTT. The chain links TRBV20-1 to TRBJ1-4; D perhaps matches TRBD1 (6 bases). Trimming pared 0 bases from V and 8 bases from J, leaving 16 bases between. CDR1 and CDR2 from the germline V gene are DFQATT and SNEGSKA (reference sequence). The CDR3 covers 15 residues.

The chain links TRBV30 to TRBJ2-2; TRBD1 or TRBD2 may be the D gene (6 bases each). Trimming took 5 bases from V and 7 from J, leaving 17 bases between them. CDR3 length: 14 amino acids. The germline CDR1 and CDR2 sequences are GTSNPN and SVGIG (reference sequence). Written as DNA, the CDR3 is TGTGCCTGGCAAAGAAGGGGGGACGGCGGGGAGCTGTTTTTT. It yields the protein CAWQRRGDGGELFF.

This clonotype was detected many times. This chain links TRBV4-1 with TRBJ1-5, with D perhaps matching TRBD1 (5 bases). This CDR3 comprises 16 residues. V lost 1 base and J 1 base, leaving 11 bases between the germline ends. Per germline, CDR1 MGHRA and CDR2 YSYEKL. This chain's CDR3 is CASSQGPGTSNQPQHF. The CDR3 region has the DNA TGCGCCAGCAGCCAAGGTCCAGGGACGAGCAATCAGCCCCAGCATTTT.

This clonotype was seen at least ten times. The chain carries TRBV27 and TRBJ2-5; tentatively, D is TRBD1 (6 bases). There are 15 residues in the CDR3. V lost 5 bases to trimming and J lost 3 bases, with 16 bases between them. Germline V lookup: CDR1 MNHEY, CDR2 SMNVEV (reference sequence). The CDR3 DNA sequence: TGTGCCAGCAGTCCCCTCCCCAGGACAGAAGAGACCCAGTACTTC. It encodes CASSPLPRTEETQYF.

This clonotype was detected ten times or more. J is TRBJ2-3 and V is TRBV12-3 or TRBV12-4, with D uncertain. This CDR3 has 12 amino acids. Trimming took 6 bases from V and 2 from J, leaving 6 bases between them. The chain's CDR3 is CASSLYTDTQYF. CDR3 coding DNA: TGTGCCAGCAGCTTGTACACAGATACGCAGTATTTT.

The V call is TRBV28, the J call TRBJ1-1; D is unresolved. CDR3 length equals 16 residues. From germline, CDR1 is MDHEN and CDR2 SYDVKM. V was cut by 3 bases and J by 1 base, with 15 bases left in between. The CDR3 DNA is TGTGCCAGCAGTTTTATCTTCGAGTTGAAGAACACTGAAGCTTTCTTT. This gives the protein CASSFIFELKNTEAFF.

This clonotype came up many times. V and J are TRBV5-5 and TRBJ2-7; 7 bases match TRBD2. The CDR3 has 17 amino acids. Trimming at V came to 1 base and at J to 2 bases, leaving 12 bases not matched to a gene. The V gene's germline CDR1 is SGHKS and CDR2 YYEKEE (reference sequence). As DNA, the CDR3 is TGTGCCAGCAGCTTGCCCGTCGGTGCGGGGGTACCCTACGAGCAGTACTTC. Translation gives CASSLPVGAGVPYEQYF.

This clonotype was picked up a small number of times. CDR3 sequence reads: CASSHNSGAPETQYF. The CDR3 nucleotides are TGTGCCAGCAGTCACAATTCAGGAGCCCCAGAGACCCAGTACTTC. The V gene is TRBV3-1, the J gene TRBJ2-5; D not resolved. The V gene lost 6 bases and the J gene lost 4 bases, with 18 bases spanning the gap. Germline V gene data show CDR1 as LGHDT and CDR2 as YNNKEL (reference sequence). The CDR3 sequence is 15 residues long.

This clonotype showed up many times. The chain carries TRBV6-5 and TRBJ2-1, with 10 positions matching TRBD2. Per the germline V gene, CDR1 is MNHEY and CDR2 is SVGAGI. With V trimmed by 0 bases and J by 9 bases, 8 bases remained unmatched. CDR3 size: 16 residues. The CDR3 loop reads CASSYSEREGLIEQFF. CDR3 bases: TGTGCCAGCAGTTACTCCGAGCGGGAGGGCCTCATTGAGCAGTTCTTC.

This clonotype was seen only a few times. The J gene is TRBJ2-5, the V gene TRBV9, with D possibly being TRBD2 (7 bases). V was cut by 0 bases and J by 2 bases, with 11 bases left in between. The CDR3 is 15 amino acids. The germline gives CDR1 SGDLS, CDR2 YYNGEE. CDR3 residues: CASSVGGGGQETQYF. The CDR3 nucleotides read TGTGCCAGCAGCGTAGGAGGGGGAGGGCAAGAGACCCAGTACTTC.

This clonotype turned up a few times. The chain uses TRBV5-5 and TRBJ2-1, with D perhaps TRBD1 (6 bases). The CDR3 runs to 16 residues. Germline CDR1 reads SGHKS; CDR2 reads YYEKEE (reference sequence). The V gene lost 0 bases and the J gene lost 6 bases, with 16 bases spanning the gap. The CDR3 nucleotides read TGTGCCAGCAGCTTGGCCGTGGGGGCATTTGGCAATGAGCAGTTCTTC. Residues: CASSLAVGAFGNEQFF.

V and J are TRBV19 and TRBJ2-2, with a tentative D call TRBD1 (6 bases). Germline V CDR1 and CDR2: LNHDA, SQIVND (reference sequence). The CDR3 runs 13 residues. V was pared by 8 bases and J by 6 bases, with 13 bases between. CDR3 sequence (DNA): TGTGCCAGTGGAGACAGGAGGCCCGGGGAGCTGTTTTTT. Translated: CASGDRRPGELFF.

This clonotype was detected many times. The chain links TRBV7-9 to TRBJ1-2; no reliable D call. Trimming removed 5 bases at V and 4 bases at J, with 11 bases between. Germline loops: CDR1 SEHNR, CDR2 FQNEAQ (reference sequence). This CDR3 has 13 amino acids. The CDR3 DNA is TGTGCCAGCAGCACCGGCGGAGGCTATGGCTACACCTTC. It translates to CASSTGGGYGYTF.

Many counts were recorded for this clonotype. The chain employs TRBV6-1 and TRBJ2-7; D is uncertain. V gave up 5 bases and J gave up 2 bases, with 10 bases separating them. The germline V gene encodes CDR1 MNHNS and CDR2 SASEGT. This CDR3 is built from 13 residues. The CDR3 here is CASSYGRAYEQYF. The CDR3 nucleotides are TGTGCCAGCAGTTACGGCCGCGCCTACGAGCAGTACTTC.

This clonotype turned up a few times. One end of the junction does not line up with germline, which may come from a read error. The chain recombines TRBV6-5 with TRBJ2-7, with a tentative D call TRBD1 (5 bases). The CDR3 consists of 12 residues. Germline V lookup: CDR1 MNHEY, CDR2 SVGAGI. DNA of the CDR3: TGTGCCAGCAGTTACAGGGGCGACCCACCAATCTTC. This translates into CASSYRGDPPIF.

This clonotype was seen at least ten times. The chain carries TRBV28 and TRBJ1-1; D is undetermined. The CDR3 totals 12 residues. Germline V gene data show CDR1 as MDHEN and CDR2 as SYDVKM. Trimming cost V 7 bases and J 7 bases, with 13 bases left between them. As DNA, the CDR3 is TGTGCCAGCACGGAGCCCGCCCGTGAAGCTTTCTTT. This encodes CASTEPAREAFF.

The rearrangement uses TRBV20-1 and TRBJ2-7; D possibly corresponds to TRBD2 (5 bases). From germline, CDR1 is DFQATT and CDR2 SNEGSKA (reference sequence). The V end was cut by 1 base, the J end by 2 bases, with 27 bases between. The CDR3 runs 19 residues. This CDR3 is CSARAGWRRLAQVAYEQYF. Written as DNA, the CDR3 is TGCAGTGCTAGAGCTGGTTGGCGGAGGTTGGCCCAAGTTGCCTACGAGCAGTACTTC.

This clonotype has a count of ten or more. This chain connects TRBV5-1 to TRBJ2-3; 9 bases align to TRBD1. The germline gives CDR1 SGHRS, CDR2 YFSETQ. The CDR3 runs to 18 residues. Trimming at V came to 3 bases and at J to 1 base, leaving 12 bases not matched to a gene. In DNA form, the CDR3 reads TGCGCCAGCAGCTCCAAACCCGGGACAGGGATAGGCACAGATACGCAGTATTTT. Encoded protein: CASSSKPGTGIGTDTQYF.

This chain connects TRBV20-1 to TRBJ1-1; 10 nucleotides align to TRBD1. V lost 1 base to trimming and J lost 3 bases; unmatched junction nucleotides: 5. This CDR3 is built from 15 residues. Germline V gene data show CDR1 as DFQATT and CDR2 as SNEGSKA (reference sequence). The CDR3 sequence is CSARGQGALDTEAFF. The CDR3 nucleotides read TGCAGTGCTAGAGGACAGGGGGCCCTGGACACTGAAGCTTTCTTT.

This clonotype has just a few counts. This sequence joins TRBV5-1 and TRBJ2-7, with 11 bases lining up with TRBD2. The germline V gene encodes CDR1 SGHRS and CDR2 YFSETQ. The junction had 2 bases not matched to a gene; V was cut back by 3 bases and J by 0 bases. This CDR3 has 15 amino acids. The CDR3 bases are TGCGCCAGCAGCTGGGGACTAGCGGACTCCTACGAGCAGTACTTC. As protein: CASSWGLADSYEQYF.

This clonotype was observed a handful of times. This sequence joins TRBV29-1 and TRBJ2-3; no definite D call. Germline V gives CDR1 SQVTM, CDR2 ANQGSEA. Trimming removed 4 bases from V and 1 base from J, with 12 bases in between. CDR3 length: 14 amino acids. This chain's CDR3 is CSVVRVSGTDTQYF. The CDR3 nucleotides read TGCAGCGTTGTGCGAGTTTCCGGCACAGATACGCAGTATTTT.

This clonotype was detected ten times or more. The chain carries TRBV20-1 and TRBJ1-5; 8 nucleotides match TRBD1. This CDR3 spans 15 amino acids. Trimming took 3 bases from V and 3 from J; bases not matched to a gene: 7. CDR1 is DFQATT, CDR2 SNEGSKA, per germline (reference sequence). In nucleotides, the CDR3 is TGCAGTGCTAGGCCGGGACAGGCGTACAATCAGCCCCAGCATTTT. This sequence encodes CSARPGQAYNQPQHF.

This clonotype has a handful of counts. The chain is built from TRBV28 and TRBJ1-5; D unclear. The V gene's germline CDR1 is MDHEN and CDR2 SYDVKM. The CDR3 has 15 amino acids. Trimming left V 4 bases short and J 0 bases short, with 10 bases between. The CDR3 coding sequence is TGTGCCAGCAGTTGGGCAGCGATTAGCAATCAGCCCCAGCATTTT. Amino acids: CASSWAAISNQPQHF.

This clonotype has at least ten counts. V usage is TRBV27 and J usage is TRBJ2-7; possible D gene TRBD2, 5 bases. Germline assignment: CDR1 MNHEY and CDR2 SMNVEV (reference sequence). V lost 7 bases and J lost 3, with 19 bases in between. The CDR3 contains 15 residues. The CDR3, as DNA: TGTGCCAGCACTCTCAAATACGGGGTTAACTACGAGCAGTACTTC. Its translation is CASTLKYGVNYEQYF.